This T cell receptor (beta chain) was obtained from a study of blood T cell repertoires in COVID-19. Assay used: immunoSEQ multiplex PCR; TCRdb lists only in-frame clones, some missing. The sample shows more than 200,000 clones, around nine tenths of them seen only once. Germline CDR1 and CDR2: MNHEY and SVGAGI. There are 14 residues in the CDR3. Trimming took off 2 bases at V and 5 bases at J, with 12 bases between the two ends. The specimen was PBMCs or T cells enriched from blood (not recorded which). This clonotype originated in a man aged 25-40 years who had recovered from COVID-19. V is TRBV6-5 and J is TRBJ1-1; no clear D. The CDR3 DNA reads TGTGCCAGCAGTTACAGGTTGGGAGGGACTGAAGCTTTCTTT. Amino acids: CASSYRLGGTEAFF.